These T cell receptor beta chains were read from a single sample in a study of OX40 agonist ivuxolimab in advanced cancers. TCRdb's table, derived via immunoSEQ multiplex PCR, lists solely in-frame clones and lacks some. The table shows over 95,000 clones, with roughly 83% occurring only once. The sample in question was CD4+ or CD8+ T cells sorted from blood, obtained in a trial of the OX40 agonist ivuxolimab. All receptors come from an adult with an advanced solid tumor such as melanoma, head and neck, liver or kidney cancer. CDR3s include the opening cysteine and the closing phenylalanine or tryptophan. A D gene is named only where the DNA matches it firmly. Rows give clone size only sometimes, using once, few, many, or a class for an expanded clone.

D,size,J,length,V,CDR3,DNA
TRBD2,-,TRBJ2-7,15,TRBV5-4,CASRRAGAVTYEQYF,TGTGCCAGCAGGAGGGCGGGAGCCGTTACCTACGAGCAGTACTTC
-,few,TRBJ1-1,13,TRBV15,CATSRQAATEAFF,TGTGCCACCAGCAGACAGGCGGCGACTGAAGCTTTCTTT
-,-,TRBJ2-3,13,TRBV27,CASRGLYTDTQYF,TGTGCCAGCAGAGGTCTTTACACAGATACGCAGTATTTT
-,few,TRBJ1-2,13,TRBV4-3,CASSQLGGDGYTF,TGCGCCAGCAGCCAACTAGGAGGAGATGGCTACACCTTC
-,-,TRBJ1-5,15,TRBV4-3,CASSQGIKGLQPQHF,TGCGCCAGCAGCCAAGGGATAAAGGGTTTGCAGCCCCAGCATTTT
TRBD1,-,TRBJ2-7,15,TRBV7-8,CASSVTGTGIYEQYF,TGTGCCAGCAGCGTAACCGGGACAGGCATCTACGAGCAGTACTTC
-,-,TRBJ2-7,15,TRBV6-1,CASSPQKGSSYEQYF,TGTGCCAGCAGTCCGCAAAAAGGGAGCTCCTACGAGCAGTACTTC
-,-,TRBJ2-3,12,TRBV30,CAWSVGADTQYF,TGTGCCTGGAGTGTTGGTGCCGATACGCAGTATTTT
TRBD1,-,TRBJ2-5,13,TRBV5-1,CASSRDRQETQYF,TGCGCCAGCAGCCGGGACAGACAAGAGACCCAGTACTTC
-,once,TRBJ1-1,13,TRBV2,CASTRGWGYEAFF,TGTGCCAGCACCCGAGGGTGGGGGTATGAAGCTTTCTTT